The present TCR beta chain was sequenced within a study of Graves' ophthalmopathy and Graves' hyperthyroidism. Study results and caveats: Most thyroid clonotypes expanded beyond 0.001 frequency were also found in blood.

V lost 4 bases and J lost 2, with 15 bases in between. The CDR3 contains 15 residues. Germline assignment: CDR1 LGHDT and CDR2 YNNKEL (reference sequence). There are many counts of this clonotype. Its antigen is as yet unknown. TCR beta CDR3 amplification used RNA transcripts. HTBI primers were used in a first-round RT-PCR, which preceded a second-round multiplex PCR. TCRdb re-analysed the multiplex PCR reads in MiXCR, keeping a single row per CDR3 protein. The sample yields hundreds of thousands of distinct CDR3 sequences, over 20% seen once. Material: peripheral blood. The chain joins TRBV3-1 to TRBJ2-7, with a possible D match to TRBD1 (5 bases). This TCR was recovered from a woman aged 18 to 35 with stable Graves' hyperthyroidism. The CDR3 bases are TGTGCCAGCAGCCCAGGGCCCGTTGGAGCCTACGAGCAGTACTTC. It translates to CASSPGPVGAYEQYF.